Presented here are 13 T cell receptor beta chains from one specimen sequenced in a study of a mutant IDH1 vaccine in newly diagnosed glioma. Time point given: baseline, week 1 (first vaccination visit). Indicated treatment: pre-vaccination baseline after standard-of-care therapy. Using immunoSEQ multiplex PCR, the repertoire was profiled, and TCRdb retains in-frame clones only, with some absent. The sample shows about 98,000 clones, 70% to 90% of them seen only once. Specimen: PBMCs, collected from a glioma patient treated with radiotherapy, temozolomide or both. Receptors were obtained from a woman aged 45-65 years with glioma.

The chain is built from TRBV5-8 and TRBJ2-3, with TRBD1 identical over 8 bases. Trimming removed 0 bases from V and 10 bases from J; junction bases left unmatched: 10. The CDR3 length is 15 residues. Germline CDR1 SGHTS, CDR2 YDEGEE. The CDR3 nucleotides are TGTGCCAGCAGCTTGGCCAGGGGGCCACGAGGCTCGCAGTATTTT. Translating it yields CASSLARGPRGSQYF. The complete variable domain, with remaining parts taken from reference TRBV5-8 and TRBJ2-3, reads EAGVTQSPTHLIKTRGQQATLRCSPISGHTSVYWYQQALGLGLQFLLWYDEGEERNRGNFPPRFSGRQFPNYSSELNVNALELEDSALYLCASSLARGPRGSQYFGPGTRLTVL.

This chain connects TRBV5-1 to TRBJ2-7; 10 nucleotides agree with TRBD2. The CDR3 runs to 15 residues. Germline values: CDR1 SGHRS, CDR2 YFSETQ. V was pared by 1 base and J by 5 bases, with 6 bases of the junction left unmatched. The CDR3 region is CASSLSTSGNDEQYF. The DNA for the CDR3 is TGCGCCAGCAGCTTGAGTACTAGCGGGAACGACGAGCAGTACTTC.

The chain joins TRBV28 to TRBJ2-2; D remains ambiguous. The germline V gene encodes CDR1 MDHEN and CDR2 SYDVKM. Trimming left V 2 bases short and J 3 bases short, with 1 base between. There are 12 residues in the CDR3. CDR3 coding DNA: TGTGCCAGCAGTTTAGACACCGGGGAGCTGTTTTTT. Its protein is CASSLDTGELFF. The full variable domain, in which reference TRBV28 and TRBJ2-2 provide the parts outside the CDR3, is DVKVTQSSRYLVKRTGEKVFLECVQDMDHENMFWYRQDPGLGLRLIYFSYDVKMKEKGDIPEGYSVSREKKERFSLILESASTNQTSMYLCASSLDTGELFFGEGSRLTVL.

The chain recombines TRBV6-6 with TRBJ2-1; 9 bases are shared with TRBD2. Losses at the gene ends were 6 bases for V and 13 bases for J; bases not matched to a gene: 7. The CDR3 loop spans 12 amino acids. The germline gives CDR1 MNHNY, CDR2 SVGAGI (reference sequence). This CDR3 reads CASSLSGSAQFF. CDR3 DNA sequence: TGTGCCAGCAGCCTTAGCGGGAGTGCTCAGTTCTTC.

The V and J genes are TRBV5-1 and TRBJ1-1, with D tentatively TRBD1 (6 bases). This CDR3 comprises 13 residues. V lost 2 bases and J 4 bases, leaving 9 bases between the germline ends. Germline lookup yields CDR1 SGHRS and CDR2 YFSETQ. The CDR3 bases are TGCGCCAGCAGCTTAATAGGGGGCACTGAAGCTTTCTTT. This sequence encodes CASSLIGGTEAFF.

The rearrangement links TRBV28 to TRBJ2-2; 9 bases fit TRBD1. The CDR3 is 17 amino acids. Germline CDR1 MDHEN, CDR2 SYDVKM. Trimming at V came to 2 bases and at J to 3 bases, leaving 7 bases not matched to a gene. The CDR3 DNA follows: TGTGCCAGCAGTTTAAGCCCCGGACAGGGGTACACCGGGGAGCTGTTTTTT. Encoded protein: CASSLSPGQGYTGELFF.

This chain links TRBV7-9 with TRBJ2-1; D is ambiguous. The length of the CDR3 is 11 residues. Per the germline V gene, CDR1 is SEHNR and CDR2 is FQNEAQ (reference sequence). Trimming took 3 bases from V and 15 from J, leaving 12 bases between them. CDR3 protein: CASSFWDKRFF. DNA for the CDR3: TGTGCCAGCAGCTTCTGGGATAAGAGGTTCTTC.

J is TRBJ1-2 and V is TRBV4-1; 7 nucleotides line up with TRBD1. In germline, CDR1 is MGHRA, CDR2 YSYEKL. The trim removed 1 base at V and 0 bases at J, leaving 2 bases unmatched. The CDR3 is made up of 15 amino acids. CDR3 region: CASSQVGQTNYGYTF. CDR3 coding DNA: TGCGCCAGCAGCCAAGTGGGACAGACTAACTATGGCTACACCTTC.

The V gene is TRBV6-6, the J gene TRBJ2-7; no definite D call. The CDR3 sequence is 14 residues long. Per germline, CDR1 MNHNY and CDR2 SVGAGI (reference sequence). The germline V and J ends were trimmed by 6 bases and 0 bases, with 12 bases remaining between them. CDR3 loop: CASSSLRSSYEQYF. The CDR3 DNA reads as TGTGCCAGCAGCTCTCTCCGTAGCTCCTACGAGCAGTACTTC.

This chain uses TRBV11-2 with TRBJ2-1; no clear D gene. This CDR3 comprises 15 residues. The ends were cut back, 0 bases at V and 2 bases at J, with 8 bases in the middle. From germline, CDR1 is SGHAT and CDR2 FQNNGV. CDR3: CASSLDLATYNEQFF. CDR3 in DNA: TGTGCCAGCAGCTTAGATCTTGCAACCTACAATGAGCAGTTCTTC.

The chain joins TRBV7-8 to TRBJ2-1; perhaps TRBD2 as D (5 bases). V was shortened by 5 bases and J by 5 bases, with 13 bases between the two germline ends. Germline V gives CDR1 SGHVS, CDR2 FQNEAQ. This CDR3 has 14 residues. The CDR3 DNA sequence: TGTGCCAGCAGCCTTACACTAGGAGACAATGAGCAGTTCTTC. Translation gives CASSLTLGDNEQFF.

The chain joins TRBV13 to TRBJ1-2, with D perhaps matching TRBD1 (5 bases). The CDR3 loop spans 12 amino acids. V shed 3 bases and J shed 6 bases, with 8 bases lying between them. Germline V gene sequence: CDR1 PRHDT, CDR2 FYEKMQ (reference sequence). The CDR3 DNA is TGTGCCAGCAGCTTGGGGGGTGATGGCTACACCTTC. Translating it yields CASSLGGDGYTF.

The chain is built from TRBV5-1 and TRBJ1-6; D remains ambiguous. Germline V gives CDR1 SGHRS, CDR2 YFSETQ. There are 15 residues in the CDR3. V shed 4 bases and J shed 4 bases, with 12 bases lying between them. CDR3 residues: CASSVRSDYNSPLHF. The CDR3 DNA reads TGCGCCAGCAGCGTAAGGAGCGATTATAATTCACCCCTCCACTTT. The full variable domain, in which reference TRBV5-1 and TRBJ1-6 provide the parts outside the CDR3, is KAGVTQTPRYLIKTRGQQVTLSCSPISGHRSVSWYQQTPGQGLQFLFEYFSETQRNKGNFPGRFSGRQFSNSRSEMNVSTLELGDSALYLCASSVRSDYNSPLHFGNGTRLTVT.